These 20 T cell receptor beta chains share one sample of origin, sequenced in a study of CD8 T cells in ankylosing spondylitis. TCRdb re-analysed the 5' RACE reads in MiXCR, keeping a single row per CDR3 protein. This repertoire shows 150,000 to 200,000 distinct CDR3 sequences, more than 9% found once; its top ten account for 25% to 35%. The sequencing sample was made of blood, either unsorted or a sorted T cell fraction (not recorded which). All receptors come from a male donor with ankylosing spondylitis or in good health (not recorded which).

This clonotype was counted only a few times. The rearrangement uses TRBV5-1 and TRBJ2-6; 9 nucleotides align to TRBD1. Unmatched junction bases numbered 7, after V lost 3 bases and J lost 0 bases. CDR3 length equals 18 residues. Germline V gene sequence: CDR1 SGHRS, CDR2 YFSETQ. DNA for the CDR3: TGCGCCAGCAGCTGGGGACAGGGAATTCGCTCTGGGGCCAACGTCCTGACTTTC. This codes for CASSWGQGIRSGANVLTF. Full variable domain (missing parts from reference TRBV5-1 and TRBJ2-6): KAGVTQTPRYLIKTRGQQVTLSCSPISGHRSVSWYQQTPGQGLQFLFEYFSETQRNKGNFPGRFSGRQFSNSRSEMNVSTLELGDSALYLCASSWGQGIRSGANVLTFGAGSRLTVL.

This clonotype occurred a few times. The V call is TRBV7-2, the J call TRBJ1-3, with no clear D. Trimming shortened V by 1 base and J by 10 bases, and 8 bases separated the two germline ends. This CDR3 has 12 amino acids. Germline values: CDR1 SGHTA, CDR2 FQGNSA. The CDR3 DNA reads TGTGCCAGCAGCTTAGGGCCGAGGACCATATATTTT. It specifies CASSLGPRTIYF.

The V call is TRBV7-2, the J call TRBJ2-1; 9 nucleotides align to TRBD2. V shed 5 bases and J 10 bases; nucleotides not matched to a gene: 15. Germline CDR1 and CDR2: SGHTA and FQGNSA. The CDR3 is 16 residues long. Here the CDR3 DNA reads TGTGCCAGCAGCCCAGAAGGTAGCGGGGGCCATCAAGAGCAGTTCTTC. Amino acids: CASSPEGSGGHQEQFF.

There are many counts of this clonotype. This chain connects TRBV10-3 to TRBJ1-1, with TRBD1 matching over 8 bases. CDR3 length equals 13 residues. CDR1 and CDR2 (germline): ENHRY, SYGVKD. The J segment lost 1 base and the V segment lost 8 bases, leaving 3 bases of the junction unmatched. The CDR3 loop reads CAIGTGGNTEAFF. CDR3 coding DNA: TGTGCCATCGGTACAGGGGGGAACACTGAAGCTTTCTTT.

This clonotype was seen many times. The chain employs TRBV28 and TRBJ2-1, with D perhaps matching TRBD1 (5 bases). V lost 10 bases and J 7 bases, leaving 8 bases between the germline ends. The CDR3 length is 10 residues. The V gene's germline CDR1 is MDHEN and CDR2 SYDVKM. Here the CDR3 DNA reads TGTGCCACCAGGGCAAATGAGCAGTTCTTC. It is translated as CATRANEQFF.

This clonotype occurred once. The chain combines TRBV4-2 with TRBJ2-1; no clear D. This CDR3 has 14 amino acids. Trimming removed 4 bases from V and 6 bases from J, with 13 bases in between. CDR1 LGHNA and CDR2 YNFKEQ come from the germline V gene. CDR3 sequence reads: CASSPGSGANEQFF. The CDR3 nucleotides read TGTGCCAGCAGCCCCGGGTCCGGCGCCAATGAGCAGTTCTTC.

The CDR3 sequence: CSARDDRGSNQPQHF. The CDR3 DNA is TGCAGTGCTAGAGATGATAGGGGGAGCAATCAGCCCCAGCATTTT. The rearrangement links TRBV20-1 to TRBJ1-5; a possible D gene is TRBD1 (6 bases). Germline CDR1 and CDR2: DFQATT and SNEGSKA (reference sequence). CDR3 size: 15 residues. Trimming cost V 0 bases and J 1 base, with 10 bases left between them.

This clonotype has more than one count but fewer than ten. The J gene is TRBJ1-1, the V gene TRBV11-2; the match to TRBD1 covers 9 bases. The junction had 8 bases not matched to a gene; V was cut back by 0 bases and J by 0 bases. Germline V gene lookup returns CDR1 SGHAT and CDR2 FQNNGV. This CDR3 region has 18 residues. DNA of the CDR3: TGTGCCAGCAGCTTAGAAGGTTTTGGACAGGGGATGAACACTGAAGCTTTCTTT. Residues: CASSLEGFGQGMNTEAFF.

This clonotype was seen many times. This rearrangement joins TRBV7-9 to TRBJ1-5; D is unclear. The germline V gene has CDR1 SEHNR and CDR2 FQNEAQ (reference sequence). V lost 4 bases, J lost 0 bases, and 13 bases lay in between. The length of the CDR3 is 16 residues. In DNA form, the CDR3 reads TGTGCCAGCAGCTCTAGTGGACGGAATAGCAATCAGCCCCAGCATTTT. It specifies CASSSSGRNSNQPQHF.

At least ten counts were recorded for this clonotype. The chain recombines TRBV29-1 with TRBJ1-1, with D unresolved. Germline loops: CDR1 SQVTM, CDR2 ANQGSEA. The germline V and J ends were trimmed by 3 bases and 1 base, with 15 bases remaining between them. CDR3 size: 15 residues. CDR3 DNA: TGCAGCGTTGAGGGTGCCGTACAGCAGAACACTGAAGCTTTCTTT. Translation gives CSVEGAVQQNTEAFF.

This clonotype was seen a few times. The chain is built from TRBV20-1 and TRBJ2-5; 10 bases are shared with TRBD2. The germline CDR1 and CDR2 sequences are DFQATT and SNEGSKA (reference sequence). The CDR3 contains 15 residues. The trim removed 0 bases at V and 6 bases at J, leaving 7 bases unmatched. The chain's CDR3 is CSARDAAGGLKTQYF. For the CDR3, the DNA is TGCAGTGCTAGAGATGCAGCGGGGGGGCTGAAGACCCAGTACTTC.

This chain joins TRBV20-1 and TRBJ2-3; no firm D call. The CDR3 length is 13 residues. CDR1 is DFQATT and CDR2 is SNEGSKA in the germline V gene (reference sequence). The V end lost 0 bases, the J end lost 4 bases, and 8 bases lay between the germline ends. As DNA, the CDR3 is TGCAGTGCTAGAGATTCCCTAGCAGATACGCAGTATTTT. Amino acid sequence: CSARDSLADTQYF.

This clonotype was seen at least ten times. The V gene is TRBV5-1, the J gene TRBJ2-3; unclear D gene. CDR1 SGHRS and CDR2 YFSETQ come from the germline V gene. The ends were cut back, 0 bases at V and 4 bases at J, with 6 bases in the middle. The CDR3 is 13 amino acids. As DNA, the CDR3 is TGCGCCAGCAGCTTGGTGGGCGCAGATACGCAGTATTTT. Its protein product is CASSLVGADTQYF.

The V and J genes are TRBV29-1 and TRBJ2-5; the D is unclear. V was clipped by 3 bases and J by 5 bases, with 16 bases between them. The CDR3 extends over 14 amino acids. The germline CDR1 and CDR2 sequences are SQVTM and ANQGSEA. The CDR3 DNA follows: TGCAGCGTTGATTATTTGGGAAATGGGGAGACCCAGTACTTC. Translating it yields CSVDYLGNGETQYF.

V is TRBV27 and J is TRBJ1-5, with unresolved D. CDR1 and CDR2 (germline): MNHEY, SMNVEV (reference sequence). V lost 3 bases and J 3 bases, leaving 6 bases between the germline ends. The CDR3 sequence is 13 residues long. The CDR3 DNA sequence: TGTGCCAGCAGTTTCTCGGCCAATCAGCCCCAGCATTTT. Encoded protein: CASSFSANQPQHF.

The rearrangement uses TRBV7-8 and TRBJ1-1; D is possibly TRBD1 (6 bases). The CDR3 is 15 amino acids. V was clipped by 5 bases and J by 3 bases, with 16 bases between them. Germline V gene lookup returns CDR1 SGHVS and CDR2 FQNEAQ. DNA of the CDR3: TGTGCCAGCAGCCACCCACAGGGACGGGACACTGAAGCTTTCTTT. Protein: CASSHPQGRDTEAFF.

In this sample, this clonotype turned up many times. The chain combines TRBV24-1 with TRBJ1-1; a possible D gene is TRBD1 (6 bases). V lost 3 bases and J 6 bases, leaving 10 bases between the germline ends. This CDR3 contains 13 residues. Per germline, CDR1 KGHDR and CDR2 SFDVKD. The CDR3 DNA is TGTGCCACCAGTGATCAACAGGGCCCTGAAGCTTTCTTT. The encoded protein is CATSDQQGPEAFF.

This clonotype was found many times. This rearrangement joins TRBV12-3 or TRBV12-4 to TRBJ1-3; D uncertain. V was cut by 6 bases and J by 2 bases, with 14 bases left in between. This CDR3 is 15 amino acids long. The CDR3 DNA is TGTGCCAGCAGCCTGACCCCTACCACTGGAAACACCATATATTTT. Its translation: CASSLTPTTGNTIYF.

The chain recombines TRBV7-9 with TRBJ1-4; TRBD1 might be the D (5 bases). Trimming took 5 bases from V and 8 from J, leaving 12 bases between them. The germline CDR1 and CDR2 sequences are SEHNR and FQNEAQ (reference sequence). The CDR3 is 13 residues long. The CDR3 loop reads CASSPSRDEKLFF. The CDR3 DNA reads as TGTGCCAGCAGCCCATCCAGGGACGAAAAACTGTTTTTT.

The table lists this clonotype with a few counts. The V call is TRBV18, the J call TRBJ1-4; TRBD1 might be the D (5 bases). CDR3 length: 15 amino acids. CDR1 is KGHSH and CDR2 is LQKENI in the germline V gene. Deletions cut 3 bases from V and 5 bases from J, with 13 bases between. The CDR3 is CASSPFPGVNEKLFF. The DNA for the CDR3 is TGTGCCAGCTCACCTTTCCCGGGGGTAAATGAAAAACTGTTTTTT.